The source of this TCR beta chain is a study of shared clonotypes between healthy human individuals. CD45RO-negative, CCR7-positively selected cells formed the naive CD8 fraction, excluding terminally differentiated effector memory CD45RA+ cells. The CDR3 consists of 15 residues. The germline V gene encodes CDR1 MNHEY and CDR2 SMNVEV (reference sequence). V was clipped by 3 bases and J by 8 bases; unmatched bases: 8. Using immunoSEQ multiplex PCR, the repertoire was profiled, and TCRdb retains in-frame clones only, with some absent. The repertoire holds millions of clones, 90% to 95% seen once, with about 1.5% in the top ten.

The rearrangement uses TRBV27 and TRBJ1-2, with TRBD1 matching over 11 bases. Sequenced input: naive CD8+ T cells from PBMCs. This clonotype was sampled from a man between 18 and 29 years old in good health. Some clones in this sample may be carry-over from other donors' samples. The CDR3 reads CASSFRTGGDRGYTF. The CDR3 nucleotides read TGTGCCAGCAGTTTTCGGACAGGGGGCGACAGGGGCTACACCTTC.